Following are 10 T cell receptor beta chains from one sample sequenced in a study of CD8 T cells in ankylosing spondylitis. No antigens are known for them. Overall study findings and caveats: A TCR beta motif made of roughly eight highly homologous variants seemed typical of ankylosing spondylitis blood.

TCRdb used MiXCR to reprocess the 5' RACE reads, holding one entry per CDR3 protein. The table shows hundreds of thousands of distinct CDR3 sequences, with around 11% occurring only once. The sample was blood, either unsorted or a sorted T cell fraction (not recorded which). The receptors were sampled from a male donor with ankylosing spondylitis.

The chain joins TRBV6-2 or TRBV6-3 to TRBJ2-5, with D perhaps matching TRBD1 or TRBD2 (5 bases each). The CDR3 consists of 14 residues. The V gene's germline CDR1 is MNHEY and CDR2 SVGEGT. V lost 5 bases to trimming and J lost 5 bases, with 15 bases between them. In DNA, the CDR3 is TGTGCCAGCAGTCGCCCCTCGGGGCTCGAGACCCAGTACTTC. Protein product: CASSRPSGLETQYF.

This clonotype was counted many times. The V and J genes are TRBV20-1 and TRBJ1-6; 8 positions match TRBD1. The junction had 3 bases not matched to a gene; V was cut back by 3 bases and J by 8 bases. This CDR3 comprises 13 residues. From germline, CDR1 is DFQATT and CDR2 SNEGSKA (reference sequence). CDR3 sequence reads: CSARAGGDSPLHF. The CDR3, as DNA: TGCAGTGCTAGGGCAGGGGGCGATTCACCCCTCCACTTT.

This clonotype was observed a few times. This chain joins TRBV5-6 and TRBJ1-2; D possibly corresponds to TRBD1 (5 bases). Germline V gene data show CDR1 as SGHDT and CDR2 as YYEEEE. V was cut by 6 bases and J by 6 bases, with 15 bases left in between. This CDR3 is built from 13 residues. The DNA of the CDR3 is TGTGCCAGCACCCTTCAGGGAGGACATGGCTACACCTTC. Its protein product is CASTLQGGHGYTF.

The table lists this clonotype with a few counts. This sequence joins TRBV7-2 and TRBJ1-1; D uncertain. CDR1 and CDR2 from the germline V gene are SGHTA and FQGNSA. The CDR3 covers 16 residues. V lost 4 bases and J lost 0, with 15 bases in between. CDR3 nucleotides: TGTGCCAGCAGCTGGTCCCCAGGAGCCATGAACACTGAAGCTTTCTTT. Translation: CASSWSPGAMNTEAFF.

This chain uses TRBV18 with TRBJ2-1; 11 bases fit TRBD2. CDR1 and CDR2 from the germline V gene are KGHSH and LQKENI. The CDR3 extends over 17 amino acids. V was clipped by 0 bases and J by 9 bases; unmatched bases: 10. CDR3 sequence (DNA): TGTGCCAGCTCACCACCAGCATTTAGCGGGAGGGCCTTTGAGCAGTTCTTC. Translation gives CASSPPAFSGRAFEQFF. Based on the CDR3 plus reference TRBV18 and TRBJ2-1, the full variable domain is NAGVMQNPRHLVRRRGQEARLRCSPMKGHSHVYWYRQLPEEGLKFMVYLQKENIIDESGMPKERFSAEFPKEGPSILRIQQVVRGDSAAYFCASSPPAFSGRAFEQFFGPGTRLTVL.

This sequence joins TRBV4-3 and TRBJ2-7; D is possibly TRBD1 (5 bases). This CDR3 has 14 amino acids. Trimming left V 5 bases short and J 2 bases short, with 13 bases between. Germline CDR1 is LGHNA and CDR2 is YSLEER. The CDR3: CASSLRQPPYEQYF. DNA of the CDR3: TGCGCCAGCAGCTTACGACAGCCTCCCTACGAGCAGTACTTC.

This clonotype turned up a few times. The chain recombines TRBV20-1 with TRBJ2-1, with unresolved D. The CDR3 covers 14 residues. Trimming pared 5 bases from V and 0 bases from J, leaving 11 bases between. From germline, CDR1 is DFQATT and CDR2 SNEGSKA (reference sequence). The CDR3 loop reads CSARGPSSYNEQFF. The CDR3 DNA follows: TGCAGTGCTCGAGGTCCCAGCTCCTACAATGAGCAGTTCTTC.

The chain employs TRBV4-3 and TRBJ2-1; maybe TRBD1 (6 bases). The germline CDR1 and CDR2 sequences are LGHNA and YSLEER. CDR3 length: 16 residues. Trimming stripped 3 bases from V and 4 bases from J, with 16 bases between. CDR3 amino acids: CASSQLGQTLYNEQFF. In DNA form, the CDR3 reads TGCGCCAGCAGCCAGTTAGGACAGACCCTATACAATGAGCAGTTCTTC.

This clonotype has at least ten counts. The rearrangement links TRBV7-6 to TRBJ1-5, with TRBD1 matching 9 bases. The CDR3 runs to 17 residues. Germline values: CDR1 SGHVS, CDR2 FNYEAQ. Trimming took 5 bases from V and 5 from J; bases not matched to a gene: 13. Here the CDR3 reads CASSVSRTGVHDQPQHF. The CDR3 bases are TGTGCCAGCAGCGTATCCAGGACAGGGGTTCACGATCAGCCCCAGCATTTT.

The sample holds a few counts of this clonotype. The genes are TRBV20-1 and TRBJ2-3; no clear D. V was cut by 4 bases and J by 1 base, with 15 bases left in between. CDR3 length: 15 residues. Germline V lookup: CDR1 DFQATT, CDR2 SNEGSKA (reference sequence). Written as DNA, the CDR3 is TGCAGTGCTATTGCTGGACGGCACGGCACAGATACGCAGTATTTT. It yields the protein CSAIAGRHGTDTQYF.